This passage covers 25 T cell receptor beta chains from one sample sequenced in a study of T cell repertoires in cytomegalovirus infection. No antigen has been assigned to these receptors. In TCRdb, the reads were re-called with MiXCR into one record per CDR3 protein. The sample holds about 770,000 distinct CDR3 sequences; around 29% are singletons and the top ten take 13%. Sample: cultured CD8+ T cells from PBMCs, taken from culture after CMV antigen stimulation. These receptors all come from a human donor in good health (CMV status not recorded). Some clones in this sample may be carry-over from other donors' samples.

Only a few counts were recorded for this clonotype. The chain has TRBV11-3 and TRBJ1-5; D is perhaps TRBD1 (5 bases). The length of the CDR3 is 17 residues. Trimming removed 5 bases from V and 3 bases from J, with 20 bases in between. Looked up from germline, CDR1 is SGHNT and CDR2 is YENEEA. The CDR3 coding sequence is TGTGCCAGCAGCCACAACCGGGACCCCAGGACCAATCAGCCCCAGCATTTT. It encodes CASSHNRDPRTNQPQHF.

A note on this clonotype: The CDR3 carries no conserved terminal phenylalanine or tryptophan, so it likely arises from a read error. The CDR3 nucleotides read TGTGCCATCAGTGCCCCGGGGGGCTCCATTAGCACAGATACGCAGTATGTT. Amino acids: CAISAPGGSISTDTQYV. This chain joins TRBV10-3 and TRBJ2-3; the D gene is possibly TRBD2 (7 bases). V gave up 4 bases and J gave up 0 bases, with 17 bases separating them. CDR1 ENHRY and CDR2 SYGVKD come from the germline V gene. The CDR3 has 17 amino acids.

This chain links TRBV10-3 with TRBJ1-3, with 8 bases aligning to TRBD1. V shed 6 bases and J 0 bases; nucleotides not matched to a gene: 16. Germline loops: CDR1 ENHRY, CDR2 SYGVKD. This CDR3 contains 19 residues. The CDR3 nucleotides read TGTGCCATCAGCGTGGACAGGGCCGAGACCCTTTTCTCTGGAAACACCATATATTTT. It is translated as CAISVDRAETLFSGNTIYF.

This clonotype was seen only a few times. The genes are TRBV27 and TRBJ2-4; D is perhaps TRBD1 (7 bases). Looked up from germline, CDR1 is MNHEY and CDR2 is SMNVEV (reference sequence). The V and J ends lost 8 bases and 6 bases respectively, with 14 bases between them. This CDR3 is built from 13 residues. The CDR3 DNA reads as TGTGCCAGCTCCTCAGGGGGACTAAACATTCAGTACTTC. This gives the protein CASSSGGLNIQYF.

A remark on this clonotype: This clone may be a read error of a much larger clone one base away. The CDR3 DNA follows: TGTGCCAGCAGCTCTGGGACTAGCGGGGCCCACAATGAGCAGTTCTTC. Protein sequence: CASSSGTSGAHNEQFF. The chain has TRBV7-6 and TRBJ2-1, with TRBD2 identical over 13 bases. CDR1 is SGHVS and CDR2 is FNYEAQ in the germline V gene. This CDR3 spans 16 amino acids. V gave up 4 bases and J gave up 5 bases; unmatched junction bases: 5.

This clonotype has just a few counts. This chain uses TRBV7-2 with TRBJ2-1; 7 bases are a match to TRBD1. With 0 bases clipped from V and 3 bases from J, the junction kept 5 bases outside the gene matches. CDR3 size: 16 residues. Germline lookup yields CDR1 SGHTA and CDR2 FQGNSA. The CDR3 protein is CASSLADRPIYNEQFF. In DNA form, the CDR3 reads TGTGCCAGCAGCTTAGCGGACAGGCCGATCTACAATGAGCAGTTCTTC.

This chain uses TRBV11-3 with TRBJ1-6; D is uncertain. Germline loops: CDR1 SGHNT, CDR2 YENEEA. Trimming cost V 5 bases and J 7 bases, with 12 bases left between them. CDR3 length equals 14 residues. The CDR3 bases are TGTGCCAGCAGCCGTGAAGGGAGGAATTCACCCCTCCACTTT. The encoded protein is CASSREGRNSPLHF.

This clonotype is judged medium-sized. The chain couples TRBV7-9 to TRBJ2-6; D is uncertain. CDR1 is SEHNR and CDR2 is FQNEAQ in the germline V gene (reference sequence). Trimming removed 5 bases at V and 0 bases at J, with 17 bases between. CDR3 size: 18 residues. The CDR3 protein is CASSLRYSPPSGANVLTF. The DNA for the CDR3 is TGTGCCAGCAGCCTAAGGTATTCGCCCCCCTCTGGGGCCAACGTCCTGACTTTC. Supplemented by reference TRBV7-9 and TRBJ2-6, the full variable domain reads DTGVSQNPRHKITKRGQNVTFRCDPISEHNRLYWYRQTLGQGPEFLTYFQNEAQLEKSRLLSDRFSAERPKGSFSTLEIQRTEQGDSAMYLCASSLRYSPPSGANVLTFGAGSRLTVL.

The gene calls are TRBV20-1 and TRBJ1-1; D ambiguous. Trimming pared 4 bases from V and 0 bases from J, leaving 18 bases between. The germline CDR1 and CDR2 sequences are DFQATT and SNEGSKA (reference sequence). The CDR3 extends over 16 amino acids. Here the CDR3 DNA reads TGCAGTGCTACTACCCCCGAGGAAGTGCTGAACACTGAAGCTTTCTTT. Residues: CSATTPEEVLNTEAFF.

This clonotype was seen more than once but under ten times. The V and J genes are TRBV10-2 and TRBJ2-2, with 7 bases lining up with TRBD1. CDR3 size: 13 residues. After removal of 9 bases from V and 4 bases from J, the junction contained 5 bases not matched to a gene. Germline values: CDR1 WSHSY, CDR2 SAAADI. The CDR3 region is CASRQGPTGELFF. DNA for the CDR3: TGCGCCAGTAGACAGGGTCCCACCGGGGAGCTGTTTTTT.

The rearrangement joins TRBV12-3 or TRBV12-4 to TRBJ1-6; tentatively, D is TRBD1 (6 bases). This CDR3 comprises 12 residues. V gave up 7 bases and J gave up 10 bases, with 11 bases separating them. The CDR3 sequence is CASTSRGSPLHF. The CDR3 DNA follows: TGTGCCAGCACCAGCAGGGGATCACCCCTCCACTTT.

This clonotype showed up just a few times. The rearrangement joins TRBV4-1 to TRBJ2-2; a possible D gene is TRBD2 (6 bases). CDR1 and CDR2 from the germline V gene are MGHRA and YSYEKL. Trimming removed 0 bases from V and 7 bases from J, with 9 bases in between. The CDR3 totals 14 residues. DNA for the CDR3: TGCGCCAGCAGCCAAGATTCCGGGGGCGGGGAGCTGTTTTTT. This gives the protein CASSQDSGGGELFF.

This clonotype was seen a handful of times. The rearrangement joins TRBV27 to TRBJ2-3; no firm D call. The V end lost 5 bases, the J end lost 2 bases, and 14 bases lay between the germline ends. From germline, CDR1 is MNHEY and CDR2 SMNVEV (reference sequence). This CDR3 contains 15 residues. This chain's CDR3 is CASSPWADLTDTQYF. The CDR3 DNA follows: TGTGCCAGCAGTCCCTGGGCGGACCTCACAGATACGCAGTATTTT.

This clonotype was observed a handful of times. This rearrangement joins TRBV3-1 to TRBJ2-1; 8 bases are a match to TRBD1. In germline, CDR1 is LGHDT, CDR2 YNNKEL (reference sequence). There are 17 residues in the CDR3. The trim removed 1 base at V and 7 bases at J, leaving 12 bases unmatched. The CDR3 sequence is CASSQVIQGAPPNEQFF. CDR3 sequence (DNA): TGTGCCAGCAGCCAAGTCATTCAGGGGGCCCCGCCAAATGAGCAGTTCTTC.

This sequence joins TRBV6-2 or TRBV6-3 and TRBJ2-1; D might be TRBD1 (7 bases). Trimming pared 8 bases from V and 3 bases from J, leaving 11 bases between. Looked up from germline, CDR1 is MNHEY and CDR2 is SVGEGT. The length of the CDR3 is 13 residues. The CDR3 DNA sequence: TGTGCCAGCCAGGGGGAGGACTACAATGAGCAGTTCTTC. This encodes CASQGEDYNEQFF.

The J gene is TRBJ2-3, the V gene TRBV19; 10 bases map to TRBD2. This CDR3 comprises 15 residues. Per germline, CDR1 LNHDA and CDR2 SQIVND (reference sequence). The junction had 8 bases not matched to a gene; V was cut back by 6 bases and J by 5 bases. DNA of the CDR3: TGTGCCAGTAGCCCTAGCGGGGGAGGTGGAGATACGCAGTATTTT. Its protein is CASSPSGGGGDTQYF. Variable domain in full (rest from reference TRBV19 and TRBJ2-3): DGGITQSPKYLFRKEGQNVTLSCEQNLNHDAMYWYRQDPGQGLRLIYYSQIVNDFQKGDIAEGYSVSREKKESFPLTVTSAQKNPTAFYLCASSPSGGGGDTQYFGPGTRLTVL.

The chain employs TRBV6-6 and TRBJ1-1; D might be TRBD1 (6 bases). The V end was cut by 6 bases, the J end by 1 base, with 15 bases between. The CDR3 is 15 residues long. Germline CDR1 MNHNY, CDR2 SVGAGI (reference sequence). The CDR3 region is CASSPIRQANTEAFF. For the CDR3, the DNA is TGTGCCAGCAGCCCTATCCGACAGGCGAACACTGAAGCTTTCTTT.

This chain connects TRBV27 to TRBJ2-3, with 7 positions matching TRBD1. Trimming cost V 5 bases and J 3 bases; bases outside gene matches: 5. The CDR3 is 14 amino acids. Looked up from germline, CDR1 is MNHEY and CDR2 is SMNVEV (reference sequence). CDR3 DNA sequence: TGTGCCAGCAGTCGAAGACAGGGAACAGATACGCAGTATTTT. Its translation is CASSRRQGTDTQYF.

The CDR3 sequence: CSVEWGNYGYTF. For the CDR3, the DNA is TGCAGCGTAGAGTGGGGGAACTATGGCTACACCTTC. The chain recombines TRBV29-1 with TRBJ1-2, with D possibly matching TRBD1 (5 bases). CDR3 length equals 12 residues. The V gene lost 6 bases and the J gene lost 2 bases, with 10 bases spanning the gap. Germline V gene data show CDR1 as SQVTM and CDR2 as ANQGSEA.

This clonotype was observed a handful of times. This chain joins TRBV7-2 and TRBJ2-6; D unclear. Trimming removed 5 bases from V and 0 bases from J, with 11 bases in between. Germline V CDR1 and CDR2: SGHTA, FQGNSA. CDR3 length: 16 residues. The CDR3 protein is CASSASRASGANVLTF. CDR3 nucleotide sequence: TGTGCCAGCAGCGCCAGCCGGGCCTCTGGGGCCAACGTCCTGACTTTC.

This clonotype was seen many times. This chain connects TRBV12-3 or TRBV12-4 to TRBJ1-2; D gene uncertain. The V end lost 4 bases, the J end lost 8 bases, and 11 bases lay between the germline ends. The CDR3 sequence is 12 residues long. CDR3 region: CASSSTALGYTF. CDR3 nucleotide sequence: TGTGCCAGCAGTTCCACCGCCTTGGGCTACACCTTC.

V and J are TRBV11-2 and TRBJ2-7, with a tentative D call TRBD1 (6 bases). With 9 bases removed from V and 4 bases from J, the gap between germline ends came to 16 bases. This CDR3 is 13 amino acids long. Germline CDR1 is SGHAT and CDR2 is FQNNGV. The CDR3 loop reads CASQGGWGYEQYF. The CDR3 DNA sequence: TGTGCCAGTCAAGGGGGATGGGGTTACGAGCAGTACTTC.

This clonotype was counted only a few times. DNA of the CDR3: TGTGCCAGCAGCTCGACTTCCAGCTCCTACGAGCAGTACTTC. Translated: CASSSTSSSYEQYF. The gene calls are TRBV7-9 and TRBJ2-7; no definite D call. This CDR3 region has 14 residues. CDR1 SEHNR and CDR2 FQNEAQ come from the germline V gene (reference sequence). V lost 4 bases and J 0 bases, leaving 10 bases between the germline ends.

This clonotype was counted only a few times. V usage is TRBV6-1 and J usage is TRBJ1-5; a possible D gene is TRBD1 (5 bases). This CDR3 has 15 residues. The germline V gene encodes CDR1 MNHNS and CDR2 SASEGT. V was cut by 10 bases and J by 1 base, with 17 bases left in between. The CDR3 sequence is CATKLIGGSNQPQHF. The CDR3 coding sequence is TGTGCCACCAAGTTGATCGGGGGAAGCAATCAGCCCCAGCATTTT.

The CDR3 reads CASSQDGSSYEQYV. The CDR3 region has the DNA TGTGCCAGCAGCCAAGATGGGAGCTCCTACGAGCAGTACGTC. The chain has TRBV3-1 and TRBJ2-7; possible D gene TRBD2, 5 bases. V was pared by 0 bases and J by 0 bases, with 6 bases between. The CDR3 is 14 amino acids. Germline CDR1 LGHDT, CDR2 YNNKEL (reference sequence).